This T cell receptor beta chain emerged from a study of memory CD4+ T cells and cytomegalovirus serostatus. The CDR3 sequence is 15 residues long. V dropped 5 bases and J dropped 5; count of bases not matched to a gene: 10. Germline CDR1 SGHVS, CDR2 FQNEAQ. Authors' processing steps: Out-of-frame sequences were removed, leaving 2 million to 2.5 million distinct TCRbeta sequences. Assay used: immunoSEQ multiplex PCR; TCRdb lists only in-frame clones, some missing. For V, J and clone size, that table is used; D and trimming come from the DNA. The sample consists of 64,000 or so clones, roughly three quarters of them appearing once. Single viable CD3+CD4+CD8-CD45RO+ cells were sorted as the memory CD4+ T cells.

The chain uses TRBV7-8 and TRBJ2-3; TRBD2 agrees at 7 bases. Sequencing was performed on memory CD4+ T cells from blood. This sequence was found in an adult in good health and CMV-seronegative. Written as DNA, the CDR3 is TGTGCCAGCAGCCTGGGGGGAGGGGTCGGAGATACGCAGTATTTT. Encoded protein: CASSLGGGVGDTQYF.